This T cell receptor (beta chain) appears in the sequencing data of a study of OX40 agonist ivuxolimab in advanced cancers. This clone was detected once. Its antigen is still unknown. Trimming left V 0 bases short and J 0 bases short, with 8 bases between. The CDR3 covers 15 residues. CDR1 and CDR2 (germline): LGHNA, YNFKEQ. Overall study results and limits: What antigens the expanded peripheral T cells recognized was never established.

Sequenced by immunoSEQ multiplex PCR; TCRdb stores in-frame clones only, minus some. The data contain 100,000 or so clones, 90% of them singletons. The gene calls are TRBV4-2 and TRBJ1-2; D possibly corresponds to TRBD1 (5 bases). This sequence originates from an adult with an advanced solid tumor such as melanoma, head and neck, liver or kidney cancer. Here the sequenced sample was CD4+ or CD8+ T cells sorted from blood, taken in a trial of the OX40 agonist ivuxolimab. The CDR3 nucleotides read TGTGCCAGCAGCCAAGAGACAGTCGCTAACTATGGCTACACCTTC. Residues: CASSQETVANYGYTF.